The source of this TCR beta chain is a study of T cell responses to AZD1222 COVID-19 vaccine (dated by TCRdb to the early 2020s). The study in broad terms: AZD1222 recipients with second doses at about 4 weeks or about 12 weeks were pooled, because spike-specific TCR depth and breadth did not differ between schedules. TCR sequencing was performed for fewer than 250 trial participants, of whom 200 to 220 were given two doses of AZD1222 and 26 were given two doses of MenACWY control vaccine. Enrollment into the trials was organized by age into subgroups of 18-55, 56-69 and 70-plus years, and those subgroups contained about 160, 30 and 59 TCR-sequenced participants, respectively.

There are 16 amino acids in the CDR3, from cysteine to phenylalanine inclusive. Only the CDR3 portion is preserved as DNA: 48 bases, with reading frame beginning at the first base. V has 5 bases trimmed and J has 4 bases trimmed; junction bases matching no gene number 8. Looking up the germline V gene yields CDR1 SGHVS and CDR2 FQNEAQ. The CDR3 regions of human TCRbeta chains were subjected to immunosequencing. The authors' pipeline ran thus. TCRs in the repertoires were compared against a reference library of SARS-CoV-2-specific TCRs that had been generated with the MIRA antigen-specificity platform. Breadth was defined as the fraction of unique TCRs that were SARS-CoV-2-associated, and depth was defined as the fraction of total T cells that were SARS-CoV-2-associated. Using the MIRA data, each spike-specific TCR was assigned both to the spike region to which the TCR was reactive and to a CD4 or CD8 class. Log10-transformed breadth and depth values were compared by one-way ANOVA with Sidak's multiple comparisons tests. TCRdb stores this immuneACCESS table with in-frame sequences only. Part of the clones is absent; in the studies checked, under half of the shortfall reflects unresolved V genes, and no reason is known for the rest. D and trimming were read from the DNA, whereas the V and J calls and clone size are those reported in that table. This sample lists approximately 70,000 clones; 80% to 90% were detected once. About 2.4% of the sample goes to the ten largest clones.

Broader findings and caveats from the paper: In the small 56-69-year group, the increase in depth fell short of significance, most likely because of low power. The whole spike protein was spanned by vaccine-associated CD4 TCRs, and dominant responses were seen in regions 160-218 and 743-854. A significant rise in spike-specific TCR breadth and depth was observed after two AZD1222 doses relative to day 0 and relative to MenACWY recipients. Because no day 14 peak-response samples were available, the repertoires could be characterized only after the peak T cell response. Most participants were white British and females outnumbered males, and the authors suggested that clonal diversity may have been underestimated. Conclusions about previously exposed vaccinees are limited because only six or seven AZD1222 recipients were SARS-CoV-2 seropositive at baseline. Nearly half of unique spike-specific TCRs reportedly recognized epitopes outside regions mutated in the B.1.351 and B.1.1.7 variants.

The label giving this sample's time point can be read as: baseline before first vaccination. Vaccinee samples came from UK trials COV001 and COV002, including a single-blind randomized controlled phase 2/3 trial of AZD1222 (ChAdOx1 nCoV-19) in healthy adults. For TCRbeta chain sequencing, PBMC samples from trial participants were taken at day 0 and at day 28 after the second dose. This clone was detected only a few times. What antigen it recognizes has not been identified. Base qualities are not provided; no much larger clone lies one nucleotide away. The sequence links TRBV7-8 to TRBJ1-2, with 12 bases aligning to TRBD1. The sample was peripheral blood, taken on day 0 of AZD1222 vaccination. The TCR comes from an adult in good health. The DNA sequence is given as TGTGCCAGCAGCCCCGGGACAGGGGGCGCGAGCTATGGCTACACCTTC. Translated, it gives CASSPGTGGASYGYTF. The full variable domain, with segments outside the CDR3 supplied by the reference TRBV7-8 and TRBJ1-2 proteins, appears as GAGVSQSPRYKVAKRGQDVALRCDPISGHVSLFWYQQALGQGPEFLTYFQNEAQLDKSGLPSDRFFAERPEGSVSTLKIQRTQQEDSAVYLCASSPGTGGASYGYTFGSGTRLTVV.